This TCR beta chain was identified in a study of blood T cell repertoires in COVID-19. In the original processing: Cell counts per sample came from amplifying reference gene primers. Using immunoSEQ multiplex PCR, the repertoire was profiled, and TCRdb retains in-frame clones only, with some absent. The V and J calls and clone size are taken from that table; D and trimming were inferred from the DNA. The sample lists about 300,000 clones, approximately 89% occurring once. With 3 bases removed from V and 0 bases from J, the gap between germline ends came to 14 bases. CDR1 MNHNS and CDR2 SASEGT come from the germline V gene. The CDR3 loop spans 16 amino acids.

The gene calls are TRBV6-1 and TRBJ1-1; D not resolved. What was sequenced was peripheral blood. This sequence was found in a woman aged 30 to 39 who had recovered from COVID-19. CDR3 sequence: CASSDSRAGLNTEAFF. The CDR3 bases are TGTGCCAGCAGTGATTCTCGGGCGGGATTGAACACTGAAGCTTTCTTT.